These 17 T cell receptor beta chains came from one sample sequenced in a study of blood T cell repertoires in COVID-19. Sequencing was performed with immunoSEQ multiplex PCR; in TCRdb, only in-frame clones are kept and a portion is missing. Of about 140,000 clones listed, about 87% were seen once; the top ten hold 10% to 13%. Sequencing used peripheral blood. The origin of the receptors is a man in his sixties with active or convalescent COVID-19.

This chain connects TRBV7-9 to TRBJ1-3, with D possibly being TRBD1 (5 bases). The V end lost 4 bases, the J end lost 4 bases, and 17 bases lay between the germline ends. CDR1 SEHNR and CDR2 FQNEAQ come from the germline V gene (reference sequence). The CDR3 consists of 16 residues. CDR3 DNA sequence: TGTGCCAGCAGCTCCCGGACGCTAGGGGAAGGAAACACCATATATTTT. This codes for CASSSRTLGEGNTIYF.

This chain connects TRBV5-1 to TRBJ2-2; D is perhaps TRBD2 (5 bases). Germline-derived CDR1 and CDR2 are SGHRS and YFSETQ. Trimming took 0 bases from V and 1 from J, leaving 10 bases between them. The CDR3 sequence is 16 residues long. The CDR3 reads CASSLGGGQNTGELFF. CDR3 coding DNA: TGCGCCAGCAGCTTGGGCGGAGGCCAGAACACCGGGGAGCTGTTTTTT. Based on the CDR3 plus reference TRBV5-1 and TRBJ2-2, the full variable domain is KAGVTQTPRYLIKTRGQQVTLSCSPISGHRSVSWYQQTPGQGLQFLFEYFSETQRNKGNFPGRFSGRQFSNSRSEMNVSTLELGDSALYLCASSLGGGQNTGELFFGEGSRLTVL.

The chain recombines TRBV10-3 with TRBJ1-1; no firm D call. This CDR3 contains 12 residues. CDR1 is ENHRY, CDR2 SYGVKD, per germline. V was trimmed by 4 bases and J by 1 base, leaving 4 bases between them. This CDR3 reads CAISGQNTEAFF. CDR3 DNA sequence: TGTGCCATCAGTGGGCAGAACACTGAAGCTTTCTTT.

The chain uses TRBV27 and TRBJ1-1; unclear D gene. The CDR3 runs 15 residues. The germline gives CDR1 MNHEY, CDR2 SMNVEV (reference sequence). Between the trimmed V and J ends, which lost 8 bases and 4 bases, there was a span of 20 bases. The CDR3 sequence is CASSPFPAGGTEAFF. The CDR3 bases are TGTGCCAGCTCTCCGTTCCCCGCTGGCGGCACTGAAGCTTTCTTT.

V usage is TRBV29-1 and J usage is TRBJ1-2; 7 bases line up with TRBD1. V was clipped by 5 bases and J by 7 bases; unmatched bases: 10. Germline V gives CDR1 SQVTM, CDR2 ANQGSEA. CDR3 length: 13 residues. CDR3 nucleotide sequence: TGCAGCGTTCCCACCCCGGACAGGCTTGGCTACACCTTC. The encoded protein is CSVPTPDRLGYTF.

This clone has only a few counts. V usage is TRBV3-1 (or the pseudogene TRBV3-2) and J usage is TRBJ2-2; TRBD2 is a possible D gene (5 bases). Germline assignment: CDR1 LGHDT and CDR2 YNNKEL (reference sequence). The V and J ends lost 2 bases and 4 bases respectively, with 11 bases between them. The CDR3 has 15 residues. The chain's CDR3 is CASSQRRMVTGELFF. The CDR3 DNA sequence: TGTGCCAGCAGCCAACGGAGGATGGTCACCGGGGAGCTGTTTTTT.

The chain employs TRBV25-1 and TRBJ2-3, with 14 bases identical to TRBD2. Germline V lookup: CDR1 MGHDK, CDR2 SYGVNS. V lost 1 base and J lost 7; bases outside the gene matches: 4. The CDR3 runs to 16 residues. The CDR3: CASSESGTSGSYTQYF. The CDR3 DNA follows: TGTGCCAGCAGTGAATCCGGGACTAGCGGGAGCTATACGCAGTATTTT.

The CDR3 sequence is CASSVEADNTQYF. As DNA, the CDR3 is TGTGCCAGCAGCGTAGAGGCGGACAATACGCAGTATTTT. The chain has TRBV9 and TRBJ2-3; TRBD1 is a possible D gene (5 bases). The V and J ends lost 0 bases and 7 bases respectively, with 9 bases between them. This CDR3 comprises 13 residues. Germline V gives CDR1 SGDLS, CDR2 YYNGEE.

The chain couples TRBV24-1 to TRBJ2-1; 10 bases line up with TRBD2. CDR3 length equals 16 residues. From germline, CDR1 is KGHDR and CDR2 SFDVKD. J was trimmed by 8 bases and V by 3 bases; bases with no gene match: 9. The chain's CDR3 is CATSDPSGSRNDEQFF. CDR3 coding DNA: TGTGCCACCAGTGATCCTAGCGGGAGCCGGAACGATGAGCAGTTCTTC.

The CDR3: CASSFGTGGYEQYF. For the CDR3, the DNA is TGTGCCAGCAGTTTCGGGACAGGGGGCTACGAGCAGTACTTC. J is TRBJ2-7 and V is TRBV27; the match to TRBD1 covers 11 bases. Losses at the gene ends were 3 bases for V and 3 bases for J; bases not matched to a gene: 1. The CDR3 runs 14 residues. The germline V gene has CDR1 MNHEY and CDR2 SMNVEV (reference sequence).

The rearrangement uses TRBV4-1 and TRBJ2-7, with D possibly being TRBD2 (6 bases). The CDR3 has 15 residues. V was shortened by 5 bases and J by 3 bases, with 17 bases between the two germline ends. The germline V gene encodes CDR1 MGHRA and CDR2 YSYEKL. The CDR3 coding sequence is TGCGCCAGCAGCTCAGAGGGAATGGGGGGCTACGAGCAGTACTTC. As protein: CASSSEGMGGYEQYF.

The chain recombines TRBV28 with TRBJ2-2, with 10 bases lining up with TRBD2. Losses at the gene ends were 6 bases for V and 2 bases for J; bases not matched to a gene: 3. CDR1 is MDHEN and CDR2 is SYDVKM in the germline V gene. The length of the CDR3 is 15 residues. The CDR3 nucleotides read TGTGCCAGCAGCGGACTAGCGGCAAACACCGGGGAGCTGTTTTTT. Its translation is CASSGLAANTGELFF.

V usage is TRBV2 and J usage is TRBJ1-4; D not resolved. Trimming removed 0 bases from V and 7 bases from J, with 12 bases in between. This CDR3 has 15 residues. The germline V gene has CDR1 SNHLY and CDR2 FYNNEI. CDR3 sequence: CASSEALRSIEKLFF. CDR3 coding DNA: TGTGCCAGCAGTGAAGCGCTACGGTCGATTGAAAAACTGTTTTTT. Supplemented by reference TRBV2 and TRBJ1-4, the full variable domain reads EPEVTQTPSHQVTQMGQEVILRCVPISNHLYFYWYRQILGQKVEFLVSFYNNEISEKSEIFDDQFSVERPDGSNFTLKIRSTKLEDSAMYFCASSEALRSIEKLFFGSGTQLSVL.

This chain links TRBV19 with TRBJ1-6, with D uncertain. V was cut by 6 bases and J by 5 bases, with 17 bases left in between. The CDR3 consists of 16 residues. CDR1 and CDR2 from the germline V gene are LNHDA and SQIVND (reference sequence). The CDR3 DNA reads TGTGCCAGTAGCCCGTCCATGGGAGAAGATAATTCACCCCTCCACTTT. This sequence encodes CASSPSMGEDNSPLHF.

V and J are TRBV7-2 and TRBJ2-1, with 8 nucleotides matching TRBD1. Germline loops: CDR1 SGHTA, CDR2 FQGNSA. V lost 6 bases to trimming and J lost 5 bases; unmatched junction nucleotides: 12. The CDR3 runs 16 residues. The CDR3 bases are TGTGCCAGCAGGCCAGGACAGGGAAAAGGAAACAATGAGCAGTTCTTC. As protein: CASRPGQGKGNNEQFF.

V is TRBV30 and J is TRBJ1-5; TRBD1 might be the D (6 bases). The CDR3 has 14 amino acids. Looked up from germline, CDR1 is GTSNPN and CDR2 is SVGIG (reference sequence). Trimming stripped 5 bases from V and 1 base from J, with 12 bases between. CDR3: CAWSTGISNQPQHF. CDR3 bases: TGTGCCTGGTCTACAGGGATAAGCAATCAGCCCCAGCATTTT. The full variable domain, in which reference TRBV30 and TRBJ1-5 provide the parts outside the CDR3, is SQTIHQWPATLVQPVGSPLSLECTVEGTSNPNLYWYRQAAGRGLQLLFYSVGIGQISSEVPQNLSASRPQDRQFILSSKKLLLSDSGFYLCAWSTGISNQPQHFGDGTRLSIL.

CDR3 in amino acids: CASSYSLSGETQYF. As DNA, the CDR3 is TGTGCCAGCAGTTACTCGCTGTCGGGGGAGACCCAGTACTTC. This sequence joins TRBV6-2 or TRBV6-3 and TRBJ2-5; the D gene is possibly TRBD2 (5 bases). CDR1 MNHEY and CDR2 SVGEGT come from the germline V gene. V gave up 0 bases and J gave up 5 bases, with 10 bases separating them. This CDR3 is built from 14 residues.